These T cell receptor beta chains were read from a single sample in a study of T cells in Graves' hyperthyroidism and ophthalmopathy. MiXCR, run by TCRdb on the multiplex PCR reads, gives a single entry per CDR3 protein. Here the sample spans hundreds of thousands of distinct CDR3 sequences, roughly 13% being singletons. The sequenced sample was blood. These receptors were taken from a woman aged 18-29 years with Graves' hyperthyroidism. CDR3s include the opening cysteine and the closing phenylalanine or tryptophan. A D gene is named only where the DNA matches it firmly. Where a row states a size, it is once, few, many or the class of an expanded clone; other rows omit it.

. 18 TRBJ1-4 TRBD1 TRBV6-1 CASRTPGQGRSTNEKLFF TGTGCCAGCCGCACTCCCGGACAGGGTCGCTCGACTAATGAAAAACTGTTTTTT
many 16 TRBJ1-5 . TRBV16 CASSQSGIGKSLLEHF TGTGCCAGCAGCCAATCGGGTATTGGCAAATCCTTACTTGAGCATTTT
many 14 TRBJ1-1 . TRBV12-3/TRBV12-4 CASSLVGANTEAFF TGTGCCAGCAGTTTAGTCGGAGCGAACACTGAAGCTTTCTTT
many 15 TRBJ1-5 . TRBV24-1 CATGGGRGSNQPQHF TGTGCCACTGGGGGGGGAAGGGGCAGCAATCAGCCCCAGCATTTT
many 14 TRBJ2-3 TRBD1 TRBV7-3 CASSSRDSPDTQYF TGTGCCAGCAGCTCAAGGGACAGTCCAGATACGCAGTATTTT
many 13 TRBJ2-7 . TRBV28 CASSLGPSYEQYF TGTGCCAGCAGCTTAGGGCCCTCCTACGAGCAGTACTTC
. 16 TRBJ2-7 . TRBV5-4 CASSRRGGQSSYEQYF TGTGCCAGCAGCCGACGCGGGGGACAGAGCTCCTACGAGCAGTACTTC
many 12 TRBJ2-7 . TRBV20-1 CSASKAGNEQYF TGCAGTGCTAGTAAGGCAGGGAACGAGCAGTACTTC
many 14 TRBJ2-7 . TRBV10-3 CAISESGSEQLQYF TGTGCCATCAGTGAGTCGGGAAGTGAACAGTTGCAGTACTTC
many 14 TRBJ2-3 TRBD1 TRBV7-9 CASSHPTGQDTQYF TGTGCCAGCAGCCACCCGACAGGGCAAGATACGCAGTATTTT
many 15 TRBJ2-2 TRBD2 TRBV5-1 CASSLAGRNTGELFF TGCGCCAGCAGTTTAGCGGGCAGGAACACCGGGGAGCTGTTTTTT
many 13 TRBJ2-5 . TRBV28 CASMRGVQETQYF TGTGCCAGCATGAGAGGGGTTCAAGAGACCCAGTACTTC
. 14 TRBJ2-7 . TRBV7-2 CASSLGSGVSEQYF TGTGCCAGCAGCTTAGGGTCAGGGGTCAGCGAGCAGTACTTC
many 18 TRBJ1-2 TRBD1 TRBV2 CASTPAGTGNQPNYGYTF TGTGCCAGCACCCCCGCGGGGACAGGGAATCAACCGAACTATGGCTACACCTTC
few 17 TRBJ1-3 . TRBV15 CATSRDPGRISGNTIYF TGTGCCACCAGCAGAGACCCCGGGAGGATCTCTGGAAACACCATATATTTT
. 15 TRBJ1-1 . TRBV19 CASSPFARGGTEAFF TGTGCCAGTAGCCCCTTCGCGAGGGGTGGCACTGAAGCTTTCTTT
many 16 TRBJ2-2 . TRBV29-1 CSVAGPPLFNTGELFF TGCAGCGTTGCCGGGCCTCCTCTCTTCAACACCGGGGAGCTGTTTTTT
. 15 TRBJ2-1 TRBD2 TRBV11-3 CASSRTSGSGNGQFF TGTGCCAGCAGCCGGACCAGCGGGAGTGGCAATGGGCAGTTCTTC
many 14 TRBJ2-7 . TRBV2 CASSPDTFLVEQYF TGTGCCAGCAGTCCAGACACATTCCTAGTCGAGCAGTACTTC
many 12 TRBJ2-1 . TRBV12-3/TRBV12-4 CASSLYDNEQFF TGTGCCAGCAGTTTATATGACAATGAGCAGTTCTTC
. 13 TRBJ2-4 . TRBV27 CASSLSRAYIQYF TGTGCCAGCAGTTTATCCCGTGCGTACATTCAGTACTTC
many 14 TRBJ1-2 . TRBV28 CASRVTMFNYGYTF TGTGCCAGCCGCGTAACTATGTTCAACTATGGCTACACCTTC
few 15 TRBJ1-2 . TRBV28 CASSLGTFTNYGYTF TGTGCCAGCAGTTTAGGGACGTTCACTAACTATGGCTACACCTTC
many 15 TRBJ2-1 TRBD2 TRBV7-9 CASSQGTSGIDEQFF TGTGCCAGCAGCCAAGGGACTAGCGGGATAGATGAGCAGTTCTTC
many 14 TRBJ2-7 . TRBV11-2 CASCPTVLKSGQYF TGTGCCAGCTGCCCGACTGTCCTCAAAAGCGGGCAGTACTTC
many 17 TRBJ2-3 TRBD2 TRBV28 CASSFFGTTGGTDTQYF TGTGCCAGCAGTTTTTTCGGGACTACCGGGGGCACAGATACGCAGTATTTT
many 16 TRBJ2-2 . TRBV18 CASSPQDPRNTGELFF TGTGCCAGCTCACCACAGGACCCAAGGAACACCGGGGAGCTGTTTTTT
. 15 TRBJ2-7 . TRBV18 CASSPPGIRGDEQYF TGTGCCAGCTCACCTCCCGGGATTAGAGGAGACGAGCAGTACTTC
many 16 TRBJ2-5 TRBD2 TRBV7-2 CASSLARAGVGETQYF TGTGCCAGCAGCTTAGCGAGGGCGGGAGTGGGGGAGACCCAGTACTTC
many 18 TRBJ2-5 . TRBV20-1 CSASLLDPESGDRETQYF TGCAGTGCTAGTCTCTTGGACCCCGAGTCCGGTGATAGAGAGACCCAGTACTTC
many 13 TRBJ2-3 TRBD1 TRBV29-1 CSVFEGATDTQYF TGCAGCGTTTTTGAGGGGGCCACAGATACGCAGTATTTT
many 14 TRBJ2-1 . TRBV11-2 CASSYPGGRDEQFF TGTGCCAGCAGCTACCCTGGGGGCCGCGATGAGCAGTTCTTC
. 15 TRBJ1-3 . TRBV14 CASSHRGSSGNTIYF TGTGCCAGCAGCCATAGGGGCAGCTCTGGAAACACCATATATTTT
many 12 TRBJ1-4 . TRBV18 CASSPNGEKLFF TGTGCCAGCTCACCAAATGGGGAAAAACTGTTTTTT
. 15 TRBJ1-5 . TRBV5-6 CASSFGPGSNQPQHF TGTGCCAGCAGCTTTGGTCCCGGAAGCAATCAGCCCCAGCATTTT
many 14 TRBJ1-1 TRBD1 TRBV5-1 CASTSGTGDTEAFF TGCGCCAGCACATCCGGGACAGGAGACACTGAAGCTTTCTTT
many 14 TRBJ1-2 . TRBV3-1 CASSPRTRDYGYTF TGTGCCAGCAGCCCACGGACGCGGGACTATGGCTACACCTTC
many 15 TRBJ2-1 TRBD2 TRBV29-1 CSVGGTSGTFHEQFF TGCAGCGTTGGGGGGACTAGCGGGACTTTCCATGAGCAGTTCTTC